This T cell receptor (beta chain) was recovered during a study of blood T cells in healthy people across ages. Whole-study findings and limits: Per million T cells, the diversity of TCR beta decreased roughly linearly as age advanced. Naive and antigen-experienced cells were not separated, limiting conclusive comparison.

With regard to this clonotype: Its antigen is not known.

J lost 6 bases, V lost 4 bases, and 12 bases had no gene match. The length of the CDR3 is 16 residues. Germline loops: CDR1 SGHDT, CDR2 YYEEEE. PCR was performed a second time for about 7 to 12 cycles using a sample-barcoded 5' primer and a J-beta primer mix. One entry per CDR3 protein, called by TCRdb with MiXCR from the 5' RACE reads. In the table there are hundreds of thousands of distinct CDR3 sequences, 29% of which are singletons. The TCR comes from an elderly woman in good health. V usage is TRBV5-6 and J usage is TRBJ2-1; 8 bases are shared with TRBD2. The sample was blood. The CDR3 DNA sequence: TGTGCCAGCAGCGGACAACTCGGGACTAGAAGCAATGAGCAGTTCTTC. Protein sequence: CASSGQLGTRSNEQFF. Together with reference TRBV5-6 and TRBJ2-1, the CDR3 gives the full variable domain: DAGVTQSPTHLIKTRGQQVTLRCSPKSGHDTVSWYQQALGQGPQFIFQYYEEEERQRGNFPDRFSGHQFPNYSSELNVNALLLGDSALYLCASSGQLGTRSNEQFFGPGTRLTVL.